Following are 26 T cell receptor beta chains from one sample sequenced in a study of post-analysis software for immune sequencing data. Study-wide findings and caveats: Controls had lower frequencies than patients of about 5 TRBV segments, which included TRBV5-6, TRBV5-1 and TRBV20-1.

TCR beta cDNA libraries included unique molecular identifiers. A single record per CDR3 protein comes from TCRdb applying MiXCR to the PCR reads. The data hold 650,000 to 850,000 distinct CDR3 sequences, with about 45% observed a single time. These receptors lack a known antigen. The sequenced sample consisted of blood. The origin of the receptors is a girl aged 5 to 17 with multiple sclerosis.

The sample holds one count of this clonotype. This may be a read error: a much more frequent sequence differs by one nucleotide. The J gene is TRBJ2-7, the V gene TRBV7-2; 7 bases agree with TRBD1. V lost 5 bases and J lost 6; bases outside the gene matches: 4. The CDR3 consists of 12 residues. Germline V CDR1 and CDR2: SGHTA, FQGNSA. The CDR3 DNA follows: TGTGCCAGCAGCCAAGGGGGCTTCGAGCAGTACTTC. Translation: CASSQGGFEQYF.

The gene calls are TRBV28 and TRBJ1-4; TRBD1 matches at 7 bases. This CDR3 is built from 16 residues. Germline trimming cut 6 bases from V and 0 bases from J; bases unmatched to any gene: 7. The V gene's germline CDR1 is MDHEN and CDR2 SYDVKM. CDR3 DNA: TGTGCCAGCAGCGAGGGACAGCCCTCAACTAATGAAAAACTGTTTTTT. This translates into CASSEGQPSTNEKLFF.

As regards this clonotype: Compared with germline, one end of the junction differs, possibly owing to a read error. The chain recombines TRBV4-3 with TRBJ2-3; D may be TRBD2 (6 bases). Germline loops: CDR1 LGHNA, CDR2 YSLEER. This CDR3 is built from 15 residues. The CDR3 spells CASSQYPGESDAQYF. DNA for the CDR3: TGCGCCAGCAGCCAATACCCGGGAGAGTCAGATGCGCAGTATTTT.

CDR3 nucleotide sequence: TGTGCCAGCAGCGCCGGGACAGTTGAAGAAAAACTGTTTTTT. This codes for CASSAGTVEEKLFF. This chain joins TRBV7-9 and TRBJ1-4; 7 bases agree with TRBD1. The CDR3 totals 14 residues. With 5 bases clipped from V and 8 bases from J, the junction kept 8 bases outside the gene matches. Per the germline V gene, CDR1 is SEHNR and CDR2 is FQNEAQ (reference sequence). The full variable domain, its missing parts supplied by reference TRBV7-9 and TRBJ1-4, is DTGVSQNPRHKITKRGQNVTFRCDPISEHNRLYWYRQTLGQGPEFLTYFQNEAQLEKSRLLSDRFSAERPKGSFSTLEIQRTEQGDSAMYLCASSAGTVEEKLFFGSGTQLSVL.

J is TRBJ2-7 and V is TRBV12-3 or TRBV12-4; TRBD1 agrees at 10 bases. V trimming: 2 bases; J trimming: 7 bases; junction bases outside the gene matches: 8. There are 15 residues in the CDR3. The CDR3 sequence is CASSLLGQGDLEQYF. CDR3 in DNA: TGTGCCAGCAGTTTATTAGGACAGGGGGACCTGGAGCAGTACTTC.

The chain employs TRBV27 and TRBJ2-4, with 7 bases identical to TRBD1. The J segment lost 3 bases and the V segment lost 6 bases, leaving 5 bases of the junction unmatched. CDR1 and CDR2 (germline): MNHEY, SMNVEV (reference sequence). The CDR3 consists of 14 residues. The CDR3 nucleotides read TGTGCCAGCAGGACAGGGTTGGACAAAAACATTCAGTACTTC. The encoded protein is CASRTGLDKNIQYF.

There are a few counts of this clonotype. V and J are TRBV3-1 and TRBJ2-1; D is perhaps TRBD2 (7 bases). V was clipped by 3 bases and J by 9 bases, with 18 bases between them. The CDR3 is made up of 15 amino acids. The V gene's germline CDR1 is LGHDT and CDR2 YNNKEL (reference sequence). CDR3: CASSQPRGRAPEQFF. The CDR3 DNA is TGTGCCAGCAGCCAGCCTAGGGGGAGGGCCCCTGAGCAGTTCTTC.

The chain carries TRBV10-3 and TRBJ2-5; 11 nucleotides agree with TRBD2. Germline CDR1 and CDR2: ENHRY and SYGVKD. After removal of 2 bases from V and 6 bases from J, the junction contained 11 bases not matched to a gene. The CDR3 covers 17 residues. CDR3 sequence (DNA): TGTGCCATCAGTGAGAGGCTAGCGGGAGGAGGGAGAAAGACCCAGTACTTC. Protein product: CAISERLAGGGRKTQYF.

V and J are TRBV4-3 and TRBJ2-4; TRBD2 agrees at 10 bases. The J call could be wrong; TRBJ2-7 is a better fit for the DNA end. The CDR3 runs to 16 residues. The germline CDR1 and CDR2 sequences are LGHNA and YSLEER. The DNA for the CDR3 is TGCGCCAGCAGCCCTGGGCTAGCGGGAGTGGTCTACGAGCAGTACTTC. Its translation is CASSPGLAGVVYEQYF.

This clonotype was seen many times. The chain employs TRBV20-1 and TRBJ2-5; no clear D gene. V gave up 5 bases and J gave up 3 bases, with 10 bases separating them. This CDR3 comprises 12 residues. From germline, CDR1 is DFQATT and CDR2 SNEGSKA (reference sequence). The CDR3, as DNA: TGCAGTGCTCCTATAGTCGAAGAGACCCAGTACTTC. Translated: CSAPIVEETQYF.

In its sample, this clonotype was seen a few times. The rearrangement links TRBV29-1 to TRBJ2-5, with D unresolved. This CDR3 contains 13 residues. V was trimmed by 6 bases and J by 4 bases, leaving 15 bases between them. CDR1 is SQVTM and CDR2 is ANQGSEA in the germline V gene. CDR3 residues: CSVLGPEAETQYF. CDR3 coding DNA: TGCAGCGTCCTCGGGCCCGAGGCAGAGACCCAGTACTTC.

V and J are TRBV6-5 and TRBJ1-2; 8 bases map to TRBD1. The germline CDR1 and CDR2 sequences are MNHEY and SVGAGI. Unmatched junction bases numbered 11, after V lost 6 bases and J lost 8 bases. The CDR3 runs to 14 residues. The DNA of the CDR3 is TGTGCCAGCAGAGCCCCGACAGGGGCGGGAGGCTACACCTTC. This gives the protein CASRAPTGAGGYTF.

This clonotype has just a few counts. The chain is built from TRBV6-5 and TRBJ2-3; the match to TRBD2 covers 7 bases. V was pared by 0 bases and J by 0 bases, with 3 bases of the junction left unmatched. Germline CDR1 MNHEY, CDR2 SVGAGI. The CDR3 runs to 16 residues. The CDR3 DNA sequence: TGTGCCAGCAGTTACTCGAGCGGGGCTAGCACAGATACGCAGTATTTT. Its translation is CASSYSSGASTDTQYF.

The chain uses TRBV12-3 or TRBV12-4 and TRBJ2-4, with a possible D match to TRBD2 (6 bases). Matching the DNA end better, TRBJ2-7 makes the J call doubtful. The CDR3 spans 15 residues. The CDR3 DNA reads as TGTGCCAGCAGCCACCGGGACTTCCCGCCCTACGAGCAGTACTTC. This sequence encodes CASSHRDFPPYEQYF.

Comments on this clonotype: This may arise from a read error, as a much more abundant clone is one base away. V is TRBV5-1 and J is TRBJ2-7; 9 bases line up with TRBD1. Germline V gene lookup returns CDR1 SGHRS and CDR2 YFSETQ. The CDR3 spans 15 residues. The V segment lost 2 bases and the J segment 6 bases; nucleotides outside the gene matches: 9. Here the CDR3 reads CASSLTGGYTCEQYF. The CDR3 bases are TGCGCCAGCAGCTTAACAGGGGGCTATACCTGCGAGCAGTACTTC.

The J gene is TRBJ1-5, the V gene TRBV6-6; D possibly corresponds to TRBD1 (6 bases). With 6 bases removed from V and 6 bases from J, the gap between germline ends came to 15 bases. The CDR3 consists of 14 residues. Germline CDR1 reads MNHNY; CDR2 reads SVGAGI (reference sequence). The CDR3 region has the DNA TGTGCCAGCAGACCCACAGGGATCGGTCAGCCCCAGCATTTT. Amino acids: CASRPTGIGQPQHF.

J is TRBJ2-1 and V is TRBV7-2; D gene ambiguous. CDR1 and CDR2 from the germline V gene are SGHTA and FQGNSA. The CDR3 consists of 14 residues. The V end lost 6 bases, the J end lost 7 bases, and 16 bases lay between the germline ends. The DNA for the CDR3 is TGTGCCAGCAGGAGGCTTGAGGCCCGGAATGAGCAGTTCTTC. This encodes CASRRLEARNEQFF.

This clonotype was seen a handful of times. The chain joins TRBV10-1 to TRBJ2-7; 14 bases line up with TRBD2. The DNA matches TRBJ2-5 better at its end, which makes the J call doubtful. Germline CDR1 WNHNN, CDR2 SYGVQD (reference sequence). This CDR3 is 16 amino acids long. Here the CDR3 DNA reads TGCGCCAGCAGTGAGTCGGGGACTAGCGGGAGAGAGACCCAGTACTTC. It codes for CASSESGTSGRETQYF.

This sequence joins TRBV7-2 and TRBJ2-3; D not certain. Per germline, CDR1 SGHTA and CDR2 FQGNSA. V lost 1 base to trimming and J lost 0 bases, with 5 bases between them. CDR3 length: 14 amino acids. Here the CDR3 reads CASSLDASTDTQYF. The DNA of the CDR3 is TGTGCCAGCAGCTTAGACGCTAGCACAGATACGCAGTATTTT.

CDR3 protein: CASSKGRGEQYF. The DNA of the CDR3 is TGTGCCAGCAGCAAAGGCCGTGGCGAGCAGTACTTC. The chain recombines TRBV21-1 with TRBJ2-7. TRBV21-1 constitutes a pseudogene. The length of the CDR3 is 12 residues.

This chain connects TRBV12-3 or TRBV12-4 to TRBJ2-7, with D maybe TRBD1 (6 bases). V was shortened by 5 bases and J by 2 bases, with 16 bases between the two germline ends. This CDR3 has 15 amino acids. CDR3 loop: CASSLPGDIPYEQYF. Here the CDR3 DNA reads TGTGCCAGCAGTCTTCCCGGGGACATTCCCTACGAGCAGTACTTC.

This clonotype was detected a few times. The CDR3 region has the DNA TGTGCCAGCAGCTTAGGGCAAGGGGTGGCTTACGAGCAGTACTTC. Its translation: CASSLGQGVAYEQYF. The chain recombines TRBV9 with TRBJ2-7; possibly TRBD1 for D (5 bases). V was cut by 4 bases and J by 4 bases, with 18 bases left in between. The germline CDR1 and CDR2 sequences are SGDLS and YYNGEE. The CDR3 has 15 residues. The entire variable domain, with the rest obtained from reference TRBV9 and TRBJ2-7, is as follows: DSGVTQTPKHLITATGQRVTLRCSPRSGDLSVYWYQQSLDQGLQFLIQYYNGEERAKGNILERFSAQQFPDLHSELNLSSLELGDSALYFCASSLGQGVAYEQYFGPGTRLTVT.

This clonotype was counted between two and nine times. V is TRBV20-1 and J is TRBJ2-3; D ambiguous. The CDR3 has 13 amino acids. Looked up from germline, CDR1 is DFQATT and CDR2 is SNEGSKA (reference sequence). V was clipped by 0 bases and J by 5 bases, with 9 bases between them. CDR3 loop: CSARDRWGDTQYF. The CDR3 DNA reads as TGCAGTGCTAGAGATCGGTGGGGAGATACGCAGTATTTT.

The chain is built from TRBV7-2 and TRBJ1-2; D perhaps matches TRBD1 (5 bases). The CDR3 covers 12 residues. Trimming pared 2 bases from V and 8 bases from J, leaving 9 bases between. Germline V gene data show CDR1 as SGHTA and CDR2 as FQGNSA. The CDR3 coding sequence is TGTGCCAGCAGCTTAACGGGGCCGGGCTACACCTTC. This sequence encodes CASSLTGPGYTF.

The rearrangement joins TRBV7-2 to TRBJ2-1, with TRBD1 as a possible D gene (6 bases). This CDR3 has 15 amino acids. Germline V gene sequence: CDR1 SGHTA, CDR2 FQGNSA. V was shortened by 7 bases and J by 1 base, with 14 bases between the two germline ends. This CDR3 is CASTRDITSYNEQFF. CDR3 in DNA: TGTGCCAGCACCCGGGACATTACATCCTACAATGAGCAGTTCTTC.

This clonotype was seen only a few times. This sequence joins TRBV11-3 and TRBJ2-1, with no clear D. The CDR3 sequence is 15 residues long. Germline CDR1 is SGHNT and CDR2 is YENEEA. V shed 5 bases and J shed 2 bases, with 13 bases lying between them. This chain's CDR3 is CASSRRTVAYNEQFF. The DNA for the CDR3 is TGTGCCAGCAGCCGAAGGACGGTGGCCTACAATGAGCAGTTCTTC.